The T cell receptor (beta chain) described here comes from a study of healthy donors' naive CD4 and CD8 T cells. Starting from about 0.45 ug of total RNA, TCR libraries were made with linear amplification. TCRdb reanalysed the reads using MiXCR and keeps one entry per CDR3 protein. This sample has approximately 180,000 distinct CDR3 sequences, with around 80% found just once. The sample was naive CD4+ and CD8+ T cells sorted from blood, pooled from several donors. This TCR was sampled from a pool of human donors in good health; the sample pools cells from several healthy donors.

CDR3 nucleotide sequence: TGTGCCAGTAGTATAGATCAATGGGGCTACACTGAAGCTTTCTTT. Its translation: CASSIDQWGYTEAFF. V is TRBV19 and J is TRBJ1-1; TRBD1 might be the D (5 bases). Trimming shortened V by 0 bases and J by 3 bases, and 11 bases separated the two germline ends. The CDR3 covers 15 residues. Per germline, CDR1 LNHDA and CDR2 SQIVND (reference sequence).